What follows is one T cell receptor (beta chain) and its context. The antigen is unknown. Sequencing was performed with immunoSEQ multiplex PCR; in TCRdb, only in-frame clones are kept and a portion is missing. The sample has about 39,000 clones, about 76% seen once. This sample is drawn from a study of T cells in localized non-small cell lung cancer. Trimming cost V 10 bases and J 5 bases; bases outside gene matches: 14. Per the germline V gene, CDR1 is MNHNS and CDR2 is SASEGT. CDR3 length equals 15 residues. Findings and limits, study-wide: Overall survival was longer when the density of T cells in the blood was higher. Without multi-region sequencing, intratumor heterogeneity could not be excluded. Appearing in adjacent lung were a median approximately 50 of the top 100 tumor clones. Exceeding tumor, uninvolved adjacent lung had the highest T cell clonality.

The receptor was derived from a woman aged 35-75 years with stage II squamous cell lung carcinoma. The genes are TRBV6-1 and TRBJ2-7, with 10 nucleotides matching TRBD1. Material: PBMCs, obtained before any cancer treatment. The CDR3 loop is CATKPDRGRIHEQYF. The CDR3 DNA follows: TGTGCCACCAAACCCGACAGGGGGCGCATCCACGAGCAGTACTTC.